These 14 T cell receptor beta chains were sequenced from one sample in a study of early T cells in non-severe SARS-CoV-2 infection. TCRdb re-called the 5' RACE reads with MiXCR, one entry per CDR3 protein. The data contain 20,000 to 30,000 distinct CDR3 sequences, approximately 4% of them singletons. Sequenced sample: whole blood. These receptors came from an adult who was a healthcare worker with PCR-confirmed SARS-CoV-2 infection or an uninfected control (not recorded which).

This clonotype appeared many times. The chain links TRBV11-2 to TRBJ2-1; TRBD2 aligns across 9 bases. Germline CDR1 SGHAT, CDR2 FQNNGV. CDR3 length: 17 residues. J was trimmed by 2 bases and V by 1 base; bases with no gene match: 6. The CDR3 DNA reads TGTGCCAGCAGCTTAGGGGTCGCGGGAGGGACCTACAATGAGCAGTTCTTC. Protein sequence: CASSLGVAGGTYNEQFF.

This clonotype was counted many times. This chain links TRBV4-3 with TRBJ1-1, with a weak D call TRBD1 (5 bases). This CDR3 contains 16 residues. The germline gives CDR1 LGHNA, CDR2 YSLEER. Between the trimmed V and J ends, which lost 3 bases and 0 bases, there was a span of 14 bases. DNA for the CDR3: TGCGCCAGCAGCCATGCCAGGGAGACTATGAACACTGAAGCTTTCTTT. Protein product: CASSHARETMNTEAFF.

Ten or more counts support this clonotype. The CDR3 nucleotides are TGTGCCAGCAGCAATAGGATAACGGAGCGTAATGAGCAGTTCTTC. It yields the protein CASSNRITERNEQFF. This chain connects TRBV7-2 to TRBJ2-1; no clear D. Germline lookup yields CDR1 SGHTA and CDR2 FQGNSA. The CDR3 spans 15 residues. Trimming shortened V by 5 bases and J by 7 bases, and 18 bases separated the two germline ends. Full variable domain (missing parts from reference TRBV7-2 and TRBJ2-1): GAGVSQSPSNKVTEKGKDVELRCDPISGHTALYWYRQSLGQGLEFLIYFQGNSAPDKSGLPSDRFSAERTGGSVSTLTIQRTQQEDSAVYLCASSNRITERNEQFFGPGTRLTVL.

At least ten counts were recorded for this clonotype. The CDR3 DNA sequence: TGTGCCAGCAGCCATTATGGTGTGGGATGGGAGACCCAGTACTTC. Protein sequence: CASSHYGVGWETQYF. The chain joins TRBV3-1 to TRBJ2-5, with D unclear. Germline V CDR1 and CDR2: LGHDT, YNNKEL (reference sequence). This CDR3 region has 15 residues. The ends were cut back, 3 bases at V and 5 bases at J, with 16 bases in the middle.

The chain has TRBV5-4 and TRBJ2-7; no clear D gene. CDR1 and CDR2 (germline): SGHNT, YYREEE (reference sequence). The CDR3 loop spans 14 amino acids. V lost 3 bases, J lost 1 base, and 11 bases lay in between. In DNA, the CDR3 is TGTGCCAGCAGCTCAACAAGCGCTTCCTACGAGCAGTACTTC. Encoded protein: CASSSTSASYEQYF.

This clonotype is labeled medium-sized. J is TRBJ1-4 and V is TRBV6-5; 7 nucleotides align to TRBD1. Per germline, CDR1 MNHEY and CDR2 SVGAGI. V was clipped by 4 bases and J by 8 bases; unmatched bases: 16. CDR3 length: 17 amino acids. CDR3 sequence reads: CASSFAETRGDWEKLFF. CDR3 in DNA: TGTGCCAGCAGTTTCGCAGAGACCAGGGGGGATTGGGAAAAACTGTTTTTT.

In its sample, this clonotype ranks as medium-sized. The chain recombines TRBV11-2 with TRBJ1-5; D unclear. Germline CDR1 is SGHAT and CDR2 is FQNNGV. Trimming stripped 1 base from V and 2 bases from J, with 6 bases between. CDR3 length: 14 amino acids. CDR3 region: CASSLVAGNQPQHF. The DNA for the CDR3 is TGTGCCAGCAGCTTAGTCGCGGGCAATCAGCCCCAGCATTTT.

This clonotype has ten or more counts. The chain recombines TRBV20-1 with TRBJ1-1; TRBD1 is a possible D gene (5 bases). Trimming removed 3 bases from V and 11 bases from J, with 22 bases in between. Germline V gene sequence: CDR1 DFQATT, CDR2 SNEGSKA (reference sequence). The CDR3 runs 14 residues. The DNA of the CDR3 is TGCAGTGCTAGGAGGGAACAGGCCCTCCGTGGGGCTTTCTTT. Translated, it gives CSARREQALRGAFF.

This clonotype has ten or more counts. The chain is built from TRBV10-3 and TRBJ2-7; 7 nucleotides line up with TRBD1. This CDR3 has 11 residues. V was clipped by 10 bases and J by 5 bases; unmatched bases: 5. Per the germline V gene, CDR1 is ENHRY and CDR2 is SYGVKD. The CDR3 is CATTGDHEQYF. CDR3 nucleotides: TGTGCCACCACAGGGGACCACGAGCAGTACTTC.

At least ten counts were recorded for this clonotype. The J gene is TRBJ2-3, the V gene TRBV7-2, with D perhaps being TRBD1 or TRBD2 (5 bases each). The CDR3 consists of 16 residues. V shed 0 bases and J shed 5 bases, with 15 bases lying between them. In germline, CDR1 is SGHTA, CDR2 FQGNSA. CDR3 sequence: CASSLALRGAKDTQYF. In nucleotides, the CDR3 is TGTGCCAGCAGCTTAGCTCTACGGGGCGCAAAAGATACGCAGTATTTT.

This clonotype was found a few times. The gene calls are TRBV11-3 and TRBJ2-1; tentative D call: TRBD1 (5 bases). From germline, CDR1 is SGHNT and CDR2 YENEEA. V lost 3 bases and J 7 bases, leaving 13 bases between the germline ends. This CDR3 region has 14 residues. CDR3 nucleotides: TGTGCCAGCAGCTTGGGCCAGGGTGTGAATGAGCAGTTCTTC. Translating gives CASSLGQGVNEQFF.

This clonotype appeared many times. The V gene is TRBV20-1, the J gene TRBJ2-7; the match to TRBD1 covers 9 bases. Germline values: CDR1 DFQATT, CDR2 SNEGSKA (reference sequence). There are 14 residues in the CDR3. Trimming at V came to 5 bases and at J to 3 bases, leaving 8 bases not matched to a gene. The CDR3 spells CSALGTGQIYEQYF. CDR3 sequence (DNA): TGCAGTGCTCTAGGGACAGGGCAGATCTACGAGCAGTACTTC.

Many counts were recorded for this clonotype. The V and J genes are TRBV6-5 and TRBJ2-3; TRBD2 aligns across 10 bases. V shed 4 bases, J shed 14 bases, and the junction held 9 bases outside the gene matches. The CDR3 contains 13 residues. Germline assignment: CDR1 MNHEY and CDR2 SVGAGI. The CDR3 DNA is TGTGCCAGCAGTTCCGATAGCGGGAGGCCGAGGTATTTT. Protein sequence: CASSSDSGRPRYF.

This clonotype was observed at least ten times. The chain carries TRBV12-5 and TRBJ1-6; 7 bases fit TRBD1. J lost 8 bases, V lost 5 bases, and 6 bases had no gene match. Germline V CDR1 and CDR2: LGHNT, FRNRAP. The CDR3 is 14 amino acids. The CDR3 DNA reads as TGTGCTAGTGGTGAGGGACAGCTCTATTCACCCCTCCACTTT. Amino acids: CASGEGQLYSPLHF.